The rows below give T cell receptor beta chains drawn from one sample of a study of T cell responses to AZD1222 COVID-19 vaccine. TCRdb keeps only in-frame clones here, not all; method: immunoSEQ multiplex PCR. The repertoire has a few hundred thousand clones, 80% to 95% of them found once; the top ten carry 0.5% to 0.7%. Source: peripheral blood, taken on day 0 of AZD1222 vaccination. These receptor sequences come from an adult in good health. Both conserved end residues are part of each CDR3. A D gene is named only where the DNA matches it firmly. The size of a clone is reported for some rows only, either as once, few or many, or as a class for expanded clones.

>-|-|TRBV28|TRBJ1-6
TGTGCCAGCATGCGGCCGGACAGCCTGAGCTCCTATAATTCACCCCTCCACTTT
CASMRPDSLSSYNSPLHF
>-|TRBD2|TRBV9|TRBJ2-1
TGTGCCAGCGCCACCGGGGGGGCGCTTAATGAGCAGTTCTTC
CASATGGALNEQFF
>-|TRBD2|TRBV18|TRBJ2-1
TGTGCCAGCTCACCAGGTGGACTAGCGGTGGGGGCTGAGCAGTTCTTC
CASSPGGLAVGAEQFF
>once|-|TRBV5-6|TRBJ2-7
TGTGCCAGCAGCTTTGCACTGTCGCCGGACGAGCAGTACTTC
CASSFALSPDEQYF
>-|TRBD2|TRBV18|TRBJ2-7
TGTGCCAGCTCCTTTGGACTAGCGGGGGAATACGAGCAGTACTTC
CASSFGLAGEYEQYF
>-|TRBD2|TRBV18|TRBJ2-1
TGTGCCAGCTCTCCCGGACTAGCAGACCAGGGGGAGCAGTTCTTC
CASSPGLADQGEQFF
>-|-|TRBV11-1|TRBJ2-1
TGTGCCAGCAGCCGGGTCGGCAATGAGCAGTTCTTC
CASSRVGNEQFF
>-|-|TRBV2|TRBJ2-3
TGTGCCAGCAGTGCGGACCACGCAGATACGCAGTATTTT
CASSADHADTQYF
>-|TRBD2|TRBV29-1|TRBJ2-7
TGCAGCGTTGATAGCGGGGACTCCTACGAGCAGTACTTC
CSVDSGDSYEQYF
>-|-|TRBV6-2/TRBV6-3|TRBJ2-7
TGTGCCAGCAGCCAACAGGGCGGCGAGCAGTACTTC
CASSQQGGEQYF
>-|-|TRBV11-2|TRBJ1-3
TGTGCCAGCAGCTTAGGTACATACTCTGGAAACACCATATATTTT
CASSLGTYSGNTIYF
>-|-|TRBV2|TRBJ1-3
TGTGCCAGCACTCCGCACGTCCGCCGGACGTCTGGAAACACCATATATTTT
CASTPHVRRTSGNTIYF
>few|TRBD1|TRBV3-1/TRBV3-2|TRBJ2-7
TGTGCCAGCAGTACAAACAGGGGCTCCTACGAGCAGTACTTC
CASSTNRGSYEQYF
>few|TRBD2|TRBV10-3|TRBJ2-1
TGTGCCATCAGTGAGCCTGGGAGGGGGCAGTTCTTC
CAISEPGRGQFF
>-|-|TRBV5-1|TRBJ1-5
TGCGCCAGCAGCTTGGACAGTGGCAGCAATCAGCCCCAGCATTTT
CASSLDSGSNQPQHF
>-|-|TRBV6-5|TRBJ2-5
TGTGCCAGCAGTCCGTCCCCAGAGACCCAGTACTTC
CASSPSPETQYF
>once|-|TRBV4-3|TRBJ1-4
TGCGCCAGCAGCCAAGAAGTAGGGGGGGCGGCGTTCGAAAAACTGTTTTTT
CASSQEVGGAAFEKLFF
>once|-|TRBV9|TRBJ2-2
TGTGCCAGCAGCGTATTGGGGGCTAACACCGGGGAGCTGTTTTTT
CASSVLGANTGELFF
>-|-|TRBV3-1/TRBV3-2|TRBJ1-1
TGTGCCAGCAACTCCCACGGGAACACTGAAGCTTTCTTT
CASNSHGNTEAFF
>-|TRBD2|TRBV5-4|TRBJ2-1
TGTGCCAGCAGCGCGACTAGCGGGGGGGCCGGGAATGAGCAGTTCTTC
CASSATSGGAGNEQFF
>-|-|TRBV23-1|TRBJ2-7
TGCGCCAGCAGTCACTCGGACTTCTACGAGCAGTACTTC
CASSHSDFYEQYF
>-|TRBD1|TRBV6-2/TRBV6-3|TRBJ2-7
TGTGCCAGCAGTTCTAACCCTGGGACAGGTTTCCTCTACGAGCAGTACTTC
CASSSNPGTGFLYEQYF
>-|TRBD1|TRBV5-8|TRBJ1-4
TGTGCCAGCAGCTTGGGGTCAGGGGGAAAACTGTTTTTT
CASSLGSGGKLFF
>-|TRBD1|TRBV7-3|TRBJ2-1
TGTGCCAGCAGCTTATCAGGGGGCGCCTACAATGAGCAGTTCTTC
CASSLSGGAYNEQFF
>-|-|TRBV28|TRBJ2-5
TGTGCCAGCACTTCGATGCGGGCCCAACAGTACTTC
CASTSMRAQQYF
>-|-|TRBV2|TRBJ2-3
TGTGCTGGAACCGGACTGGGCACAGATACGCAGTATTTT
CAGTGLGTDTQYF
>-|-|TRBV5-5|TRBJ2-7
TGTGCCAGCAGCAATTCGGGAGCTACCTTGAAGCAGTACTTC
CASSNSGATLKQYF
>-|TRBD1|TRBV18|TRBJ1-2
TGTGCCAGCTCACGACAGGGGGCGCAGGGTGGCTACACCTTC
CASSRQGAQGGYTF
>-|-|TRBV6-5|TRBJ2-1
TGTGCCAGTGGAGCCCGGACTAACGTCAATGAGCAGTTCTTC
CASGARTNVNEQFF
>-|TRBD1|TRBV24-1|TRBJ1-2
TGTGCCACCAGTGATTCGCGACAGGGGGCAAGCTATGGCTACACCTTC
CATSDSRQGASYGYTF
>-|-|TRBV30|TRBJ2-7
TGTGCCTGGACCGATTACGAGCAGTACTTC
CAWTDYEQYF
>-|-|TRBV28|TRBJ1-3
TGTGCCAGCAGGACGAGAAGAGGGAAATCTGGAAACACCATATATTTT
CASRTRRGKSGNTIYF
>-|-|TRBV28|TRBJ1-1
TGTGCCAGCATTCAGGGGACGAACACTGAAGCTTTCTTT
CASIQGTNTEAFF
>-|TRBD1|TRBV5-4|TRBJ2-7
TGTGCCAGCAGCCCCGACAGGGACGAGCAGTACTTC
CASSPDRDEQYF
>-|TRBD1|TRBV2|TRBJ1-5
TGTGCCAGCAAAGGGGGCAGCCTAAGAAATCAGCCCCAGCATTTT
CASKGGSLRNQPQHF
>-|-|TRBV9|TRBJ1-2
TGTGCCAGCAGCGTCGATGGGGGACACCGGCGCGGCTACACCTTC
CASSVDGGHRRGYTF
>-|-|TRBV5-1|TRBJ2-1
TGCGCCAGCAGCTTGGACCAGCGGTACAATGAGCAGTTCTTC
CASSLDQRYNEQFF
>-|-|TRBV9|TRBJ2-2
TGTGCCAGCAGCTCAGGGGGGGACACCGGGGAGCTGTTTTTT
CASSSGGDTGELFF
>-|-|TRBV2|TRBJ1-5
TGTGCCAGCAGTGTTTTACAGGGTGGCAATCAGCCCCAGCATTTT
CASSVLQGGNQPQHF
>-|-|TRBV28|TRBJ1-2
TGTGCCAGCAGTTTATTTTCCAGGGATGGCTACACCTTC
CASSLFSRDGYTF
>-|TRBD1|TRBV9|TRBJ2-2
TGTGCCAGCAGCGACCGGACAGGGATGAGGACCGGGGAGCTGTTTTTT
CASSDRTGMRTGELFF
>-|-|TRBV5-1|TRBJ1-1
TGCGCCAGCAGCTTCGGGAGGGACACTGAAGCTTTCTTT
CASSFGRDTEAFF
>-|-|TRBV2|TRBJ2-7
TGTGCCAGCAGCGTTACAATTAACTACGAGCAGTACTTC
CASSVTINYEQYF
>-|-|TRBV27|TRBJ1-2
TGTGCCAGCAGGGGGGGGCGTCGCTATGGCTACACCTTC
CASRGGRRYGYTF
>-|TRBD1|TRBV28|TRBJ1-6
TGTGCCAGCAGTTATGGGACAGGATATAATTCACCCCTCCACTTT
CASSYGTGYNSPLHF